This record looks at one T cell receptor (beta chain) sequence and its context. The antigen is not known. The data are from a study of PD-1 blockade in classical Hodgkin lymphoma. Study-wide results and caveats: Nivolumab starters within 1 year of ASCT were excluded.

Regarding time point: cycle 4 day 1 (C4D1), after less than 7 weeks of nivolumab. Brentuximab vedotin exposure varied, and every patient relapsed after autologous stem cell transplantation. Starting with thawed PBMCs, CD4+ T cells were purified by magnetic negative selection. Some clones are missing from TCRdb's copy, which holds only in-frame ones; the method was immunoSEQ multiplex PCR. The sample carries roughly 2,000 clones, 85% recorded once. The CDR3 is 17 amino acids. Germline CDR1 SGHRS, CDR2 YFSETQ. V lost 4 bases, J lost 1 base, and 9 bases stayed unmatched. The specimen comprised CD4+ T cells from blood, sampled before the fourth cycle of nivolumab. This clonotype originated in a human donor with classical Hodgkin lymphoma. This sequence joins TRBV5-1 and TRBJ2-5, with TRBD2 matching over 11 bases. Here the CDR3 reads CASSPGTSGWSQETQYF. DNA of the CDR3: TGCGCCAGCAGCCCCGGGACTAGCGGATGGTCCCAAGAGACCCAGTACTTC.